A single sample gave rise to the 6 T cell receptor beta chains below, sequenced in a study of T-cell memory formation after mild COVID-19. TCRdb reprocessed the 5' RACE reads with MiXCR, giving one entry per CDR3 protein. The table has about 560,000 distinct CDR3 sequences, 15% to 20% seen once; the top ten hold about 8.1%. Material: PBMCs or a T cell subset sorted from them (not recorded which). The receptors come from an adult woman who had mild COVID-19 (a few samples of this study predate the infection). Cell type and time point are not known.

This chain connects TRBV24-1 to TRBJ2-1, with D possibly TRBD2 on 8 matching bases. From germline, CDR1 is KGHDR and CDR2 SFDVKD. The CDR3 runs 17 residues. Trimming stripped 4 bases from V and 2 bases from J, with 17 bases between. The chain's CDR3 is CATSDPGRGPTYNEQFF. CDR3 coding DNA: TGTGCCACCAGTGACCCCGGGAGGGGGCCAACCTACAATGAGCAGTTCTTC.

The CDR3 DNA is TGTGCCACCAGCAGCGGGACTCCCCTGCCCAATGAGCAGTTCTTC. It yields the protein CATSSGTPLPNEQFF. The rearrangement links TRBV15 to TRBJ2-1; a weak D match, TRBD2 (6 bases). V lost 3 bases and J lost 6, with 15 bases in between. The CDR3 covers 15 residues. CDR1 is LNHNV and CDR2 is YYDKDF in the germline V gene (reference sequence).

The V and J genes are TRBV6-5 and TRBJ1-5, with D unclear. This CDR3 spans 14 amino acids. V was cut by 5 bases and J by 3 bases, with 11 bases left in between. The germline gives CDR1 MNHEY, CDR2 SVGAGI. DNA for the CDR3: TGTGCCAGCAGTAACGGAGGTTACAATCAGCCCCAGCATTTT. Protein sequence: CASSNGGYNQPQHF.

The V gene is TRBV7-9, the J gene TRBJ2-1; D unresolved. Germline CDR1 is SEHNR and CDR2 is FQNEAQ (reference sequence). The CDR3 has 17 residues. V lost 3 bases and J 4 bases, leaving 19 bases between the germline ends. The CDR3 DNA follows: TGTGCCAGCAGCTTTGTGACCGGGCCCGAGTCTTACAATGAGCAGTTCTTC. Translation: CASSFVTGPESYNEQFF.

This chain joins TRBV18 and TRBJ1-1; TRBD1 aligns across 8 bases. Germline V gene lookup returns CDR1 KGHSH and CDR2 LQKENI. There are 16 residues in the CDR3. V lost 6 bases and J lost 4; bases outside the gene matches: 13. CDR3 protein: CASSPASRGLITEAFF. CDR3 bases: TGTGCCAGCTCCCCGGCGAGCAGGGGGCTGATCACTGAAGCTTTCTTT.

The rearrangement uses TRBV20-1 and TRBJ2-2; 7 positions agree with TRBD1. The CDR3 totals 14 residues. The V gene end was trimmed by 4 bases and the J gene end by 3 bases; junction bases not matched to a gene: 5. The germline CDR1 and CDR2 sequences are DFQATT and SNEGSKA (reference sequence). DNA of the CDR3: TGCAGTGCTACCCGGGACAGTTACACCGGGGAGCTGTTTTTT. Its translation: CSATRDSYTGELFF.